The sequence of this T cell receptor beta chain was determined in a study of a mutant IDH1 vaccine in newly diagnosed glioma (dated by TCRdb to about 2021). Some background on the complete study: Patients were given eight vaccinations, in weeks 1, 3, 5, 7, 11, 15, 19 and 23, which matched visits V03 through V10. Vaccination started 4-6 weeks after radiotherapy alone, or was given together with temozolomide cycles in the groups whose treatment included chemotherapy. Of the approximately 30 treated patients, 62.5% were male and about 40% were female, and a mean age of about 37 years was recorded. Prior to enrollment, patients had been given standard therapy consisting of radiotherapy alone, temozolomide alone, or radiochemotherapy with temozolomide, with the combination given to most patients. Peripheral blood samples were drawn at six visits, namely V03 (baseline), V05, V07, V10, V12 and V13. Longitudinal TCRB deep sequencing was performed for about two dozen treated patients wherever samples were available for exploratory analyses. Points the paper makes about the study in general: Availability determined which PBMC samples were chosen for TCRB deep sequencing. Immune responses induced by the vaccine were seen in 93.3% of patients across multiple MHC alleles. Changes in the top peripheral T cell clonotypes picked up by TCRB sequencing did not appear to be linked to pseudoprogression. The authors stated that sample limitations prevented analyses of patient blood samples from being reproduced.

From the cysteine through the phenylalanine, the CDR3 covers 13 amino acids. Here the CDR3 DNA is all that survives: 39 bases in frame from base 1. The germline ends are 10 bases apart after V is trimmed by 5 bases and J by 2 bases. CDR1 and CDR2 are read off the germline V gene as KGHSH and LQKENI. The time point tag for this specimen amounts to: week 23, last vaccination. Each vaccine dose was 300 ug of a 20-mer mutant IDH1 peptide in Montanide, given subcutaneously with topical imiquimod. All donors had newly diagnosed IDH1-mutant astrocytomas of WHO grade 3 or 4 that showed loss of nuclear ATRX. The samples were drawn from NOA16, a multicentre, single-arm, open-label phase I trial in Germany that tested a mutant IDH1 peptide vaccine in humans for the first time. Genomic DNA for TCRB sequencing was isolated from EDTA blood with the DNeasy Blood and Tissue Kit. The receptor library was made with the immunoSEQ multiplex PCR assay. Rearranged TCR beta chain sequences were amplified using the hsTCRB Kit according to the manufacturer's protocol. Sequencing of TCRB libraries was carried out on an Illumina MiSeq. The published analysis was carried out like this. The proprietary platform of the kit vendor was used for demultiplexing, trimming and gene mapping. Entries here come from immuneACCESS through TCRdb and include only in-frame sequences with V and J called. Some clones fail to appear in such tables; in the studies checked, an unresolved V gene covers under half of the shortfall, and the cause of the remainder is unknown. V and J calls and clone size are as listed in that table; D and trimming were resolved from the DNA. The sample includes roughly 60,000 clones, with roughly 81% observed a single time. The ten largest clones take up 4% of the sample.

This clone was observed a handful of times. Its antigen remains unidentified. One base away there is no much larger clone; base qualities are not given. The sequence joins TRBV18 to TRBJ2-7; there is no confident call for the D gene. This material consisted of PBMCs, taken from a glioma patient whose treatment included an IDH1 peptide vaccine. The sequence came from a man aged 25-45 years with glioma. The CDR3 here reads CASSFEGPYEQYF. The nucleotide sequence is given as TGTGCCAGCTCATTCGAAGGCCCCTACGAGCAGTACTTC.